The clone carrying this T cell receptor beta chain occurred a few times. As handled by the study authors: Amplification from reference gene primers served as the basis for estimated nucleated cell counts. TCRdb's table, derived via immunoSEQ multiplex PCR, lists solely in-frame clones and lacks some. The V and J calls and the clone size are those of that table, but D and trimming were determined from the DNA. The repertoire consists of roughly 500,000 clones, with roughly 88% occurring once and the leading ten covering about 1.7%. This CDR3 region has 13 residues. Germline CDR1 is SNHLY and CDR2 is FYNNEI. Germline trimming cut 4 bases from V and 7 bases from J; bases unmatched to any gene: 4. This sample was taken from a study of blood T cell repertoires in COVID-19. Overall study context: PBMCs, B-cell-depleted T cells, or T cells were the source of the cDNA or gDNA that made up the material.

The source is a woman in her thirties or forties who had recovered from COVID-19. Material: PBMCs or T cells enriched from blood (not recorded which). The chain employs TRBV2 and TRBJ2-7; 10 bases line up with TRBD1. CDR3 protein: CASSGQGAGEQYF. The CDR3 DNA is TGTGCCAGCAGTGGACAGGGGGCGGGAGAGCAGTACTTC.